The rows below give T cell receptor beta chains drawn from one sample of a study of blood T cell repertoires in COVID-19. The data were produced by immunoSEQ multiplex PCR, yet TCRdb's version contains in-frame clones alone and is incomplete. The table lists 30,000 to 35,000 clones, approximately 89% of them singletons, with over 25% in the top ten. The specimen sequenced was peripheral blood. The receptors originated from a man older than 75 with acute or convalescent COVID-19. The CDR3 runs from the conserved cysteine through the conserved F or W. Each record gives: CDR3 protein, CDR3 DNA, J gene, clone size, V gene, D gene. D genes are given only for firm matches. The size field is filled for only some rows; it gives once, few, many or a size class.

CDR3: CASSPSINRDRGGELFF; DNA: TGTGCCAGCAGCCCGAGTATTAATCGGGATCGCGGCGGGGAGCTGTTTTTT; J: TRBJ2-2; size: once; V: TRBV7-8; D: NA
CDR3: CASSLGQIRETQYF; DNA: TGCGCCAGCAGCTTGGGACAGATCAGGGAGACCCAGTACTTC; J: TRBJ2-5; size: once; V: TRBV5-1; D: NA
CDR3: CASSLEGPAGENTGELFF; DNA: TGCGCCAGCAGCTTGGAGGGCCCAGCGGGGGAGAACACCGGGGAGCTGTTTTTT; J: TRBJ2-2; size: NA; V: TRBV5-1; D: TRBD2
CDR3: CASRAGTGALLNQPQHF; DNA: TGTGCCAGCAGGGCCGGGACAGGGGCCCTCCTCAATCAGCCCCAGCATTTT; J: TRBJ1-5; size: NA; V: TRBV4-2; D: TRBD1
CDR3: CASSLDTLNTEAFF; DNA: TGTGCCAGCAGCTTGGACACGTTGAACACTGAAGCTTTCTTT; J: TRBJ1-1; size: NA; V: TRBV11-1; D: NA
CDR3: CASSLDQYRTEAFF; DNA: TGTGCCAGCAGCTTAGACCAGTACCGCACTGAAGCTTTCTTT; J: TRBJ1-1; size: NA; V: TRBV11-2; D: NA
CDR3: CSVTALGRNTEAFF; DNA: TGCAGCGTTACGGCACTAGGACGGAACACTGAAGCTTTCTTT; J: TRBJ1-1; size: NA; V: TRBV29-1; D: NA
CDR3: CANLLRDQPQHF; DNA: TGTGCCAACCTTTTGCGGGATCAGCCCCAGCATTTT; J: TRBJ1-5; size: NA; V: TRBV27; D: NA
CDR3: CASSFGGVWLAGAYNEQFF; DNA: TGTGCCAGCAGCTTCGGGGGGGTTTGGCTAGCGGGAGCTTACAATGAGCAGTTCTTC; J: TRBJ2-1; size: NA; V: TRBV5-5; D: TRBD2
CDR3: CASSQGAEYNEQFF; DNA: TGTGCCAGCTCACAGGGGGCAGAATACAATGAGCAGTTCTTC; J: TRBJ2-1; size: NA; V: TRBV18; D: TRBD1
CDR3: CASSLYPPGTGGVTQYF; DNA: TGTGCCAGCAGTTTATACCCCCCCGGGACAGGGGGAGTAACCCAGTACTTC; J: TRBJ2-5; size: NA; V: TRBV27; D: TRBD1
CDR3: CASSESNRGGFYGYTF; DNA: TGTGCCAGCAGTGAGAGCAACAGGGGAGGATTCTATGGCTACACCTTC; J: TRBJ1-2; size: NA; V: TRBV28; D: TRBD1
CDR3: CASSYSTGTGELFF; DNA: TGTGCCAGCAGTTATTCTACAGGGACCGGGGAGCTGTTTTTT; J: TRBJ2-2; size: NA; V: TRBV6-5; D: NA
CDR3: CASSHVFQGHSGNQPQHF; DNA: TGCGCCAGCAGCCATGTTTTCCAGGGACACTCGGGAAATCAGCCCCAGCATTTT; J: TRBJ1-5; size: NA; V: TRBV4-1; D: NA
CDR3: CASSLGDYSGANVLTF; DNA: TGCGCCAGCAGCTTGGGAGACTACTCTGGGGCCAACGTCCTGACTTTC; J: TRBJ2-6; size: NA; V: TRBV5-1; D: NA
CDR3: CASSRATSGSYEQYF; DNA: TGTGCCAGCAGCCGAGCGACTAGCGGGAGCTACGAGCAGTACTTC; J: TRBJ2-7; size: NA; V: TRBV3-1/TRBV3-2; D: TRBD2
CDR3: CASKWGQGDQPQHF; DNA: TGTGCCAGTAAGTGGGGACAGGGGGATCAGCCCCAGCATTTT; J: TRBJ1-5; size: NA; V: TRBV19; D: TRBD1
CDR3: CASSLARAGLGGEQFF; DNA: TGTGCCAGCAGCTTGGCCCGAGCGGGTTTGGGGGGTGAGCAGTTCTTC; J: TRBJ2-1; size: NA; V: TRBV5-4; D: NA
CDR3: CASSPSLAGRDEKLFF; DNA: TGTGCCAGCTCACCGAGCTTGGCGGGAAGGGATGAAAAACTGTTTTTT; J: TRBJ1-4; size: NA; V: TRBV18; D: NA
CDR3: CAISESTGQGEYQPQHF; DNA: TGTGCCATCAGTGAGTCGACTGGGCAGGGCGAATATCAGCCCCAGCATTTT; J: TRBJ1-5; size: once; V: TRBV10-3; D: NA
CDR3: CASSSTSGSYEQYF; DNA: TGCGCCAGCAGTTCGACTAGCGGGAGCTACGAGCAGTACTTC; J: TRBJ2-7; size: NA; V: TRBV5-1; D: TRBD2
CDR3: CASSITGGSANYGYTF; DNA: TGTGCCAGTAGTATTACAGGGGGGTCAGCTAACTATGGCTACACCTTC; J: TRBJ1-2; size: NA; V: TRBV19; D: TRBD1
CDR3: CASSSGSTYEQYF; DNA: TGTGCCAGTTCTAGCGGGAGTACCTACGAGCAGTACTTC; J: TRBJ2-7; size: NA; V: TRBV28; D: TRBD2
CDR3: CASSSGLGGREQFF; DNA: TGTGCCAGCAGCTCGGGACTAGGAGGGCGGGAGCAGTTCTTC; J: TRBJ2-1; size: NA; V: TRBV5-6; D: TRBD2
CDR3: CASETVLSYEQYF; DNA: TGTGCCAGCGAGACAGTGCTCTCCTACGAGCAGTACTTC; J: TRBJ2-7; size: few; V: TRBV2; D: NA
CDR3: CASRRGNTEAFF; DNA: TGTGCCAGTAGGCGGGGCAACACTGAAGCTTTCTTT; J: TRBJ1-1; size: NA; V: TRBV19; D: NA
CDR3: CASSTSGGANVLTF; DNA: TGTGCCAGCAGTACTAGCGGTGGGGCCAACGTCCTGACTTTC; J: TRBJ2-6; size: NA; V: TRBV28; D: TRBD2
CDR3: CASSLVPTSGINEQFF; DNA: TGTGCCAGCAGCTTAGTCCCGACTAGCGGGATTAATGAGCAGTTCTTC; J: TRBJ2-1; size: once; V: TRBV11-2; D: TRBD2
CDR3: CASSLLAGEAKNIQYF; DNA: TGTGCCAGCTCACTTTTAGCGGGAGAGGCCAAAAACATTCAGTACTTC; J: TRBJ2-4; size: NA; V: TRBV18; D: TRBD2
CDR3: CSVGVGGEQYF; DNA: TGCAGCGTTGGGGTAGGGGGCGAGCAGTACTTC; J: TRBJ2-7; size: NA; V: TRBV29-1; D: NA
CDR3: CASSLVAGLYGYTF; DNA: TGTGCCAGCAGCTTAGTTGCTGGGCTGTATGGCTACACCTTC; J: TRBJ1-2; size: NA; V: TRBV7-8; D: NA
CDR3: CASSPPTGFPPIEQYF; DNA: TGTGCCAGCTCACCACCGACTGGCTTCCCGCCGATCGAGCAGTACTTC; J: TRBJ2-7; size: NA; V: TRBV18; D: NA
CDR3: CASTDRTGGSYNEQFF; DNA: TGTGCCAGCACCGACCGGACAGGGGGCTCCTACAATGAGCAGTTCTTC; J: TRBJ2-1; size: NA; V: TRBV7-9; D: TRBD1
CDR3: CASSSPSGSSYEQYF; DNA: TGTGCCAGCAGTTCGCCTAGCGGGAGCTCCTACGAGCAGTACTTC; J: TRBJ2-7; size: NA; V: TRBV28; D: TRBD2